Each of the 12 T cell receptor beta chains below was sequenced from the same sample in a study of beta chain features in type 1 diabetes. Of the isolated RNA, all was reverse transcribed, and so the sequenced material was expressed TCRB transcripts. Sequencing used immunoSEQ multiplex PCR; TCRdb keeps in-frame clones, though not all of them. Of under 800,000 clones in the sample, 15% to 18% were seen once. Sequenced input: naive CD4+ T cells from blood. These receptors all come from a man younger than 30 in good health.

The chain joins TRBV19 to TRBJ2-7; D ambiguous. The CDR3 covers 15 residues. Deletions cut 4 bases from V and 0 bases from J, with 13 bases between. Germline CDR1 LNHDA, CDR2 SQIVND (reference sequence). CDR3 DNA sequence: TGTGCCAGTAGTAATGCTGCTTATGGCTCCTACGAGCAGTACTTC. Protein sequence: CASSNAAYGSYEQYF.

In DNA, the CDR3 is TGTGCCAGTAGCTTCAGGACGGTCTCTGGGGCCAACGTCCTGACTTTC. Protein product: CASSFRTVSGANVLTF. V gene TRBV19 combines with J gene TRBJ2-6; D gene unclear. CDR3 length equals 16 residues. Trimming removed 6 bases at V and 0 bases at J, with 12 bases between. Germline values: CDR1 LNHDA, CDR2 SQIVND (reference sequence).

The V and J genes are TRBV5-1 and TRBJ1-2, with 7 positions matching TRBD1. Germline CDR1 reads SGHRS; CDR2 reads YFSETQ. The V and J ends lost 4 bases and 2 bases, in that order; junction bases with no gene match: 8. This CDR3 is 15 amino acids long. The CDR3 DNA reads as TGCGCCAGCAGCCCACCCCCGGGACAGAACTATGGCTACACCTTC. Encoded protein: CASSPPPGQNYGYTF.

V usage is TRBV29-1 and J usage is TRBJ2-2; 7 nucleotides line up with TRBD2. The trim removed 6 bases at V and 0 bases at J, leaving 7 bases unmatched. Germline values: CDR1 SQVTM, CDR2 ANQGSEA. The CDR3 has 15 amino acids. CDR3 bases: TGCAGCGTAAGAAGAGGGACTACGAACACCGGGGAGCTGTTTTTT. This translates into CSVRRGTTNTGELFF.

This clone was picked up a small number of times. The chain carries TRBV19 and TRBJ2-1; 8 bases match TRBD2. V was clipped by 5 bases and J by 9 bases; unmatched bases: 9. The CDR3 runs 14 residues. Germline V CDR1 and CDR2: LNHDA, SQIVND (reference sequence). The CDR3 bases are TGTGCCAGTAGTGGGTCGGGAGGGCCGGTTGAGCAGTTCTTC. Translating gives CASSGSGGPVEQFF.

J is TRBJ2-1 and V is TRBV28, with 11 bases fitting TRBD2. The CDR3 consists of 15 residues. Germline CDR1 and CDR2: MDHEN and SYDVKM. The V gene end was trimmed by 2 bases and the J gene end by 9 bases; junction bases not matched to a gene: 6. The CDR3 protein is CASSLGTSGSGEQFF. The CDR3 DNA sequence: TGTGCCAGCAGTTTAGGTACTAGCGGGAGTGGTGAGCAGTTCTTC. Looking up the rest from reference TRBV28 and TRBJ2-1 gives the full variable domain: DVKVTQSSRYLVKRTGEKVFLECVQDMDHENMFWYRQDPGLGLRLIYFSYDVKMKEKGDIPEGYSVSREKKERFSLILESASTNQTSMYLCASSLGTSGSGEQFFGPGTRLTVL.

This sequence joins TRBV5-1 and TRBJ1-3; D remains ambiguous. V lost 1 base and J lost 0, with 5 bases in between. Per germline, CDR1 SGHRS and CDR2 YFSETQ. The CDR3 spans 14 residues. The DNA of the CDR3 is TGCGCCAGCAGCTTGACCTTCTCTGGAAACACCATATATTTT. It yields the protein CASSLTFSGNTIYF.

CDR3 region: CTSSDYREGAPKNIQYF. The CDR3 DNA follows: TGCACCAGCAGCGACTACAGGGAGGGTGCGCCAAAAAACATTCAGTACTTC. This chain links TRBV1 with TRBJ2-4; the table's D call, TRBD2, was not checked against the DNA. TRBV1 is tagged as a pseudogene. The length of the CDR3 is 17 residues.

CDR3 sequence (DNA): TGCGCCAGCAGCCCCCGGGGGGATGAGCAGTTCTTC. Its translation: CASSPRGDEQFF. The rearrangement links TRBV5-1 to TRBJ2-1; 7 nucleotides line up with TRBD2. Trimming at V came to 4 bases and at J to 8 bases, leaving 3 bases not matched to a gene. The CDR3 runs 12 residues. CDR1 and CDR2 (germline): SGHRS, YFSETQ.

The rearrangement joins TRBV28 to TRBJ2-5, with D tentatively TRBD2 (6 bases). Germline CDR1 and CDR2: MDHEN and SYDVKM. Trimming left V 7 bases short and J 4 bases short, with 13 bases between. The CDR3 sequence is 13 residues long. This chain's CDR3 is CASTSGLRETQYF. CDR3 DNA: TGTGCCAGCACCTCGGGACTGCGAGAGACCCAGTACTTC. Drawing the rest from reference TRBV28 and TRBJ2-5, the complete variable domain is DVKVTQSSRYLVKRTGEKVFLECVQDMDHENMFWYRQDPGLGLRLIYFSYDVKMKEKGDIPEGYSVSREKKERFSLILESASTNQTSMYLCASTSGLRETQYFGPGTRLLVL.

This clone was seen more than once but under ten times. The chain uses TRBV11-2 and TRBJ2-7; D is uncertain. This CDR3 has 14 residues. Germline loops: CDR1 SGHAT, CDR2 FQNNGV. The V end was cut by 2 bases, the J end by 3 bases, with 11 bases between. CDR3 region: CASSLRAGNYEQYF. Here the CDR3 DNA reads TGTGCCAGCAGCTTACGGGCAGGAAACTACGAGCAGTACTTC.

The chain employs TRBV30 and TRBJ1-1, with D uncertain. Trimming took 5 bases from V and 6 from J, leaving 13 bases between them. CDR1 GTSNPN and CDR2 SVGIG come from the germline V gene (reference sequence). This CDR3 has 12 amino acids. CDR3 DNA: TGTGCCTGGTCAAAGATAGGTCCTGAAGCTTTCTTT. Its translation is CAWSKIGPEAFF.